This is a list of T cell receptor beta chains from one sample in a study of blood T cell repertoires in COVID-19. Profiling relied on immunoSEQ multiplex PCR, and the TCRdb table lists in-frame clones only, not all of them. This repertoire shows about 48,000 clones, 70% to 90% found once; its top ten account for 15% to 19%. Sequencing was done on a sample of peripheral blood. The receptors come from a human donor in a cohort sampled during active COVID-19. The donor label of this sample is uncertain. Each CDR3 is given with its conserved first and last residue. The D gene is left open where the match is weak. Size values are once, few and many counts, or a class for expanded clones, and some rows have none.

size	J	D	V	DNA	CDR3
.	TRBJ1-2	TRBD1	TRBV5-4	TGTGCCAGCAGCTTGGGAGGGGGCCAGAACTATGGCTACACCTTC	CASSLGGGQNYGYTF
.	TRBJ2-2	TRBD1	TRBV11-2	TGTGCCAGCAGCTTAACAGGGGGTAGGACCGGGGAGCTGTTTTTT	CASSLTGGRTGELFF
few	TRBJ2-1	TRBD2	TRBV30	TGTGCCTCTAAAGGGCTAGCGGGTGCCAATCTTTACAATGAGCAGTTCTTC	CASKGLAGANLYNEQFF
.	TRBJ1-4	.	TRBV7-9	TGTGCCAGCAGCTTACCCTCCCAAAAACTGTTTTTT	CASSLPSQKLFF
.	TRBJ1-1	.	TRBV5-1	TGCGCCAGCAGCTTGGCGGGGGACACTGAAGCTTTCTTT	CASSLAGDTEAFF
.	TRBJ1-2	TRBD1	TRBV6-5	TGTGCCAGCAGGCGCGCGACAGGGGGCGAGGGTGGCTACACCTTC	CASRRATGGEGGYTF
.	TRBJ2-2	TRBD1	TRBV5-5	TGTGCCAGCAGCCTCCGGGACAGGAACACCGGGGAGCTGTTTTTT	CASSLRDRNTGELFF
medium-sized	TRBJ2-1	.	TRBV27	TGTGCCAGTAAGTTGGGGCAGAGCTCCTACAATGAGCAGTTCTTC	CASKLGQSSYNEQFF
.	TRBJ2-1	.	TRBV18	TGTGCCAGCTCACCACCCGCCAGCTCCTACAATGAGCAGTTCTTC	CASSPPASSYNEQFF
.	TRBJ1-1	.	TRBV5-6	TGTGCCAGCAGCTTGGTACAGCTGAACACTGAAGCTTTCTTT	CASSLVQLNTEAFF
.	TRBJ2-3	TRBD2	TRBV5-1	TGCGCCAGCAATAGCGGGGGGGCCATGACAGATACGCAGTATTTT	CASNSGGAMTDTQYF
.	TRBJ1-2	TRBD1	TRBV6-6	TGTGCCAGCAGTAACAGACAGGGTAACTATGGCTACACCTTC	CASSNRQGNYGYTF
.	TRBJ1-2	TRBD1	TRBV9	TGTGCCAGCAGCCCCCGGACAGGGGTTAACGGCTACACCTTC	CASSPRTGVNGYTF
.	TRBJ2-2	.	TRBV7-3	TGTGCCAGCAGCTTATACTCGTCTATTAACACCGGGGAGCTGTTTTTT	CASSLYSSINTGELFF
.	TRBJ1-5	.	TRBV19	TGTGCCAGTAGTAAAGGGGTAGCTTTTAATCAGCCCCAGCATTTT	CASSKGVAFNQPQHF
.	TRBJ1-2	TRBD1	TRBV6-4	TGTGCCAGCAGCAAGACAGGGGGCGATGGCTACACCTTC	CASSKTGGDGYTF
.	TRBJ1-4	.	TRBV30	TGTGCCTGCAACGGAGGCGCAACTAATGAAAAACTGTTTTTT	CACNGGATNEKLFF
.	TRBJ1-3	.	TRBV29-1	TGCAGCGCCAGGGTCTCTGGAAACACCATATATTTT	CSARVSGNTIYF
.	TRBJ2-7	TRBD1	TRBV10-3	TGTGCCATCAGTGGAAGGACAGGGGGCTCAGGGGAGCAGTACTTC	CAISGRTGGSGEQYF
.	TRBJ2-3	TRBD1	TRBV5-5	TGTGCCAGCAGCCCCGGACAGGCCAAAGATACGCAGTATTTT	CASSPGQAKDTQYF
.	TRBJ2-5	TRBD2	TRBV7-2	TGTGCCAGCAGCTTACGCCGCGGGGGGAGGGAGACCCAGTACTTC	CASSLRRGGRETQYF
.	TRBJ2-2	.	TRBV19	TGTGCCAGTAGTGTAACAGGGACCGGGGAGCTGTTTTTT	CASSVTGTGELFF
.	TRBJ1-1	.	TRBV4-1	TGCGCCAGCAGAGCAACGGGTGGCACTGAAGCTTTCTTT	CASRATGGTEAFF
.	TRBJ2-3	.	TRBV19	TGTGCCAGTACGGCAAGGCCCGCGGGGGCCGGGGATACGCAGTATTTT	CASTARPAGAGDTQYF
.	TRBJ1-2	TRBD1	TRBV6-5	TGTGCCAGCAGCTTGGGACAGAACTATGGCTACACCTTC	CASSLGQNYGYTF
.	TRBJ2-5	.	TRBV7-7	TGTGCTAGCAGCGCTAATCGGGAGACCCAGTACTTC	CASSANRETQYF
.	TRBJ2-7	TRBD1	TRBV29-1	TGCAGCGTTTCGACAGGGAGCTCCTACGAGCAGTACTTC	CSVSTGSSYEQYF
.	TRBJ2-3	.	TRBV5-1	TGCGCCAGCAGCTTGGCCCCCGGGGGGCTGGACACAGATACGCAGTATTTT	CASSLAPGGLDTDTQYF
.	TRBJ1-1	TRBD1	TRBV6-5	TGTGCCAACGGGGACAGACTGAACACTGAAGCTTTCTTT	CANGDRLNTEAFF
.	TRBJ2-3	TRBD2	TRBV9	TGTGCCAGCAGCGTAGAAGCGGGGCCCACGCATACGCAGTATTTT	CASSVEAGPTHTQYF
few	TRBJ2-7	.	TRBV5-4	TGTGCCAGCGGCACGAGGGGGGGACCCTCCTACGAGCAGTACTTC	CASGTRGGPSYEQYF
.	TRBJ1-6	.	TRBV5-1	TGCGCCAGCAGCTTTACGTCCATTGGGGCAGTTCAAAGTTCGGGGGATTCACCCCTCCACTTT	CASSFTSIGAVQSSGDSPLHF
.	TRBJ2-2	TRBD1	TRBV7-2	TGTGCCAGCAGCAGTAGACAGGGTGGGGCCAAGACCGGGGAGCTGTTTTTT	CASSSRQGGAKTGELFF